This T cell receptor (beta chain) was documented in a study of naive and memory T cell subsets. The length of the CDR3 is 13 residues. Germline V gives CDR1 SQVTM, CDR2 ANQGSEA. The ends were cut back, 7 bases at V and 5 bases at J, with 17 bases in the middle. The SP2 primer and nested alpha and beta constant region primers amplified ligated cDNA in four rounds. In TCRdb, the 5' RACE reads were re-called with MiXCR into one record per CDR3 protein. The sample includes roughly 56,000 distinct CDR3 sequences, roughly 7% of them seen just once. The library had UMIs added by 3' ligation of an oligonucleotide to TCR cDNA.

This clonotype was obtained from a male donor in good health. This sequence joins TRBV29-1 and TRBJ1-1; D perhaps matches TRBD1 (6 bases). CDR3 residues: CSAGREGGTEAFF. CDR3 DNA: TGCAGCGCTGGAAGGGAGGGGGGAACTGAAGCTTTCTTT.